This T cell receptor beta chain was profiled in a study of blood T cell repertoires in COVID-19. For the study at large: Sample material is recorded as cDNA or gDNA derived from T cells, B-cell-depleted T cells, or PBMCs.

Points on this clone: This sample also contains other DNA sequences that code for the same CDR3.

Germline assignment: CDR1 MDHEN and CDR2 SYDVKM. This CDR3 spans 14 amino acids. V was clipped by 1 base and J by 2 bases, with 6 bases between them. Generated by immunoSEQ multiplex PCR, the TCRdb table keeps only in-frame clones and is missing some. The profile shows around 290,000 clones, around nine tenths of them singletons. Sequenced input: PBMCs or T cells enriched from blood (not recorded which). The receptor was derived from a woman in her 30s who had recovered from COVID-19. This chain links TRBV28 with TRBJ1-5; D unresolved. CDR3: CASSLLRGNQPQHF. The CDR3 region has the DNA TGTGCCAGCAGTTTATTGCGGGGCAATCAGCCCCAGCATTTT.